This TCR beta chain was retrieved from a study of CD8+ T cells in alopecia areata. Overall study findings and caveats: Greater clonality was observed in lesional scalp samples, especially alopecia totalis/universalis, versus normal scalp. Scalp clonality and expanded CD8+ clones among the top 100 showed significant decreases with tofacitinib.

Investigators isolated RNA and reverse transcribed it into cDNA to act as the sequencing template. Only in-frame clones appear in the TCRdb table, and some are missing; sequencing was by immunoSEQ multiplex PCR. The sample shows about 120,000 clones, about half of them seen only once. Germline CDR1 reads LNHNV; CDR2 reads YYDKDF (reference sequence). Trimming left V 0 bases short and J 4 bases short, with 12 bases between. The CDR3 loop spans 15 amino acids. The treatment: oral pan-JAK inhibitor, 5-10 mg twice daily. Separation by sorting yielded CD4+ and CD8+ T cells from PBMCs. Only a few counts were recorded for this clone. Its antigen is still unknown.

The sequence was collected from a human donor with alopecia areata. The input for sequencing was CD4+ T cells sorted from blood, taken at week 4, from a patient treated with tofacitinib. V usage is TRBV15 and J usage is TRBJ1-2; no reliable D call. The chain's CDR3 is CATSREGTPLYGYTF. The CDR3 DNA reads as TGTGCCACCAGCAGAGAAGGTACACCGCTCTATGGCTACACCTTC.